Here is one T cell receptor (beta chain) with its context. This entry is derived from a study of blood T cell repertoires in COVID-19. How the authors handled the data: Cell counts per sample came from amplifying reference gene primers. Some clones are missing from TCRdb's copy, which holds only in-frame ones; the method was immunoSEQ multiplex PCR. The V and J calls and clone size are taken from that table; D and trimming were inferred from the DNA. The sample lists approximately 270,000 clones; around 86% were seen once. V was pared by 4 bases and J by 2 bases, with 5 bases between. The CDR3 extends over 11 amino acids. Germline assignment: CDR1 GTSNPN and CDR2 SVGIG (reference sequence).

The chain couples TRBV30 to TRBJ1-1; no reliable D call. The TCR sequence derives from a man in his forties or fifties with active or convalescent COVID-19. The source material was peripheral blood. The chain's CDR3 is CAWIRNTEAFF. For the CDR3, the DNA is TGTGCCTGGATCAGAAACACTGAAGCTTTCTTT.